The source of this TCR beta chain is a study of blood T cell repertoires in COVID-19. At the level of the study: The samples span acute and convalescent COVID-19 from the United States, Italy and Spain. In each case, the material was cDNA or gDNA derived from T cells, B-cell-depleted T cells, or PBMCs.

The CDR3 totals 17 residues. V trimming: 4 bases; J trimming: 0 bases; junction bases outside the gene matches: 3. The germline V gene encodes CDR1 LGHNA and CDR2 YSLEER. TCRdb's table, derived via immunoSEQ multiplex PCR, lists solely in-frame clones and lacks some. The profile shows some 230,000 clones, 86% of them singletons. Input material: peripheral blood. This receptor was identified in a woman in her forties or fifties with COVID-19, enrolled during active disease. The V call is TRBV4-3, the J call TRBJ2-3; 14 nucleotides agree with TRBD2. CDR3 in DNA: TGCGCCAGCAGCCGGACTAGCGGGGGGCTAAGCACAGATACGCAGTATTTT. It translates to CASSRTSGGLSTDTQYF.